Each of the 32 T cell receptor beta chains below was sequenced from the same sample in a study of human T cells and chemical hapten exposure. Documented time point: pre-sensitization, week 0. Treatment in this sample: therapeutic diphenylcyclopropenone sensitization with weekly scalp DPC. TCRdb passed the RACE reads through MiXCR, listing each CDR3 protein once. Of roughly 110,000 distinct CDR3 sequences listed, approximately 12% are singletons. The material sequenced was whole blood, taken in connection with sensitization to the hapten diphenylcyclopropenone (DPC). These receptors all stem from a woman aged 50 to 60 with alopecia areata. Some clones in this sample may be carry-over from other donors' samples.

The chain links TRBV27 to TRBJ2-1; tentative D call: TRBD2 (5 bases). The length of the CDR3 is 16 residues. Trimming cost V 3 bases and J 3 bases, with 15 bases left between them. Germline V gene sequence: CDR1 MNHEY, CDR2 SMNVEV (reference sequence). CDR3 bases: TGTGCCAGCAGTTTTATCCGAGGGAGTGACTACAATGAGCAGTTCTTC. It specifies CASSFIRGSDYNEQFF.

This clonotype turned up a few times. This sequence joins TRBV11-2 and TRBJ1-1; D remains unclear. Germline V lookup: CDR1 SGHAT, CDR2 FQNNGV. Trimming took off 1 base at V and 7 bases at J, with 13 bases between the two ends. The CDR3 consists of 14 residues. The CDR3 loop is CASSLVLQRGEAFF. The CDR3 DNA follows: TGTGCCAGCAGCTTAGTCCTCCAGCGAGGTGAAGCTTTCTTT.

The chain combines TRBV29-1 with TRBJ2-5, with D hard to call. Germline lookup yields CDR1 SQVTM and CDR2 ANQGSEA. The CDR3 contains 9 residues. Trimming shortened V by 7 bases and J by 4 bases, and 4 bases separated the two germline ends. The CDR3 DNA reads as TGCAGCGCTGGAGAGACCCAGTACTTC. Amino acids: CSAGETQYF. Drawing the rest from reference TRBV29-1 and TRBJ2-5, the complete variable domain is SAVISQKPSRDICQRGTSLTIQCQVDSQVTMMFWYRQQPGQSLTLIATANQGSEATYESGFVIDKFPISRPNLTFSTLTVSNMSPEDSSIYLCSAGETQYFGPGTRLLVL.

The rearrangement joins TRBV28 to TRBJ1-2; D call uncertain. The CDR3 is made up of 13 amino acids. Trimming took off 7 bases at V and 0 bases at J, with 9 bases between the two ends. In germline, CDR1 is MDHEN, CDR2 SYDVKM. The CDR3 protein is CASTLQTNYGYTF. CDR3 nucleotide sequence: TGTGCCAGCACCCTACAAACTAACTATGGCTACACCTTC.

This clonotype was picked up a small number of times. The rearrangement links TRBV5-1 to TRBJ2-3; the match to TRBD2 covers 11 bases. Germline loops: CDR1 SGHRS, CDR2 YFSETQ. This CDR3 comprises 18 residues. Germline trimming cut 4 bases from V and 6 bases from J; bases unmatched to any gene: 16. The CDR3 sequence: CASSLEGRLAGGMDTQYF. The CDR3 nucleotides are TGCGCCAGCAGCCTCGAGGGACGCCTAGCGGGAGGAATGGATACGCAGTATTTT.

This clonotype was recorded many times. This sequence joins TRBV11-2 and TRBJ2-4; D may be TRBD2 (6 bases). Germline V gene data show CDR1 as SGHAT and CDR2 as FQNNGV. Between the trimmed V and J ends, which lost 0 bases and 4 bases, there was a span of 19 bases. The CDR3 consists of 18 residues. This chain's CDR3 is CASSLDPGVATLKNIQYF. The CDR3 nucleotides read TGTGCCAGCAGCTTAGACCCGGGAGTAGCAACTCTTAAAAACATTCAGTACTTC.

This rearrangement joins TRBV28 to TRBJ1-5; D is uncertain. The germline V gene encodes CDR1 MDHEN and CDR2 SYDVKM. Trimming took off 5 bases at V and 4 bases at J, with 6 bases between the two ends. The length of the CDR3 is 12 residues. CDR3 sequence: CASSPFNQPQHF. The CDR3, as DNA: TGTGCCAGCAGTCCCTTTAATCAGCCCCAGCATTTT.

The V and J genes are TRBV7-6 and TRBJ2-5; no definite D call. Trimming shortened V by 5 bases and J by 6 bases, and 10 bases separated the two germline ends. Per germline, CDR1 SGHVS and CDR2 FNYEAQ. The CDR3 consists of 12 residues. In nucleotides, the CDR3 is TGTGCCAGCAGCCCCCGCGATAAGACCCAGTACTTC. This encodes CASSPRDKTQYF.

This clonotype was observed a few times. The chain has TRBV19 and TRBJ2-2; a weak D match, TRBD1 (5 bases). From germline, CDR1 is LNHDA and CDR2 SQIVND (reference sequence). Deletions cut 5 bases from V and 7 bases from J, with 11 bases between. This CDR3 region has 13 residues. Written as DNA, the CDR3 is TGTGCCAGTAGTCCGCTCAGGGACGGGGAGCTGTTTTTT. This sequence encodes CASSPLRDGELFF.

This clonotype has a handful of counts. V gene TRBV7-9 combines with J gene TRBJ1-5; TRBD1 agrees at 7 bases. The junction had 6 bases not matched to a gene; V was cut back by 3 bases and J by 7 bases. The CDR3 length is 14 residues. Germline V gives CDR1 SEHNR, CDR2 FQNEAQ (reference sequence). The CDR3 here is CASSFGQDLQPQHF. Here the CDR3 DNA reads TGTGCCAGCAGCTTCGGACAGGATCTCCAGCCCCAGCATTTT.

This clonotype was observed a handful of times. The chain uses TRBV9 and TRBJ2-4; D call uncertain. Trimming took off 2 bases at V and 7 bases at J, with 10 bases between the two ends. The CDR3 sequence is 13 residues long. The germline gives CDR1 SGDLS, CDR2 YYNGEE. The CDR3 is CASSVPPANIQYF. CDR3 coding DNA: TGTGCCAGCAGCGTGCCCCCAGCGAACATTCAGTACTTC.

The chain carries TRBV7-9 and TRBJ2-1; the match to TRBD1 covers 7 bases. The CDR3 has 15 residues. Germline CDR1 reads SEHNR; CDR2 reads FQNEAQ (reference sequence). J lost 6 bases, V lost 4 bases, and 9 bases had no gene match. The CDR3, as DNA: TGTGCCAGCAGCTCCAATTCGGGACAGACCAATGAGCAGTTCTTC. This codes for CASSSNSGQTNEQFF.

The V and J genes are TRBV27 and TRBJ1-6; D unclear. The CDR3 is 14 amino acids. In germline, CDR1 is MNHEY, CDR2 SMNVEV (reference sequence). Deletions cut 5 bases from V and 8 bases from J, with 13 bases between. The DNA of the CDR3 is TGTGCCAGCAGTCCCCGACTTCCTTATTCACCCCTCCACTTT. The encoded protein is CASSPRLPYSPLHF.

This clonotype was observed at least ten times. The chain couples TRBV28 to TRBJ2-7, with D perhaps matching TRBD2 (5 bases). V lost 2 bases and J 2 bases, leaving 13 bases between the germline ends. The CDR3 has 15 residues. CDR1 and CDR2 (germline): MDHEN, SYDVKM. CDR3 in amino acids: CASSLSGRPPYEQYF. The CDR3 coding sequence is TGTGCCAGCAGTTTAAGTGGGAGACCCCCCTACGAGCAGTACTTC. The full variable domain, rest sourced from reference TRBV28 and TRBJ2-7, is DVKVTQSSRYLVKRTGEKVFLECVQDMDHENMFWYRQDPGLGLRLIYFSYDVKMKEKGDIPEGYSVSREKKERFSLILESASTNQTSMYLCASSLSGRPPYEQYFGPGTRLTVT.

This clonotype was seen only a few times. V usage is TRBV20-1 and J usage is TRBJ2-7, with a possible D match to TRBD2 (5 bases). Trimming removed 5 bases at V and 1 base at J, with 18 bases between. This CDR3 contains 15 residues. Germline loops: CDR1 DFQATT, CDR2 SNEGSKA (reference sequence). CDR3 loop: CSAPRVRTRSYEQYF. In nucleotides, the CDR3 is TGCAGTGCTCCGCGGGTACGTACGCGATCCTACGAGCAGTACTTC.

This clonotype was recorded at least ten times. This sequence joins TRBV7-2 and TRBJ2-3; D is unresolved. This CDR3 has 14 amino acids. Trimming took off 2 bases at V and 0 bases at J, with 6 bases between the two ends. The V gene's germline CDR1 is SGHTA and CDR2 FQGNSA. The CDR3 nucleotides are TGTGCCAGCAGCTTACGGCAGAGCACAGATACGCAGTATTTT. It specifies CASSLRQSTDTQYF.

V usage is TRBV7-2 and J usage is TRBJ1-4; TRBD1 matches at 10 bases. The V segment lost 3 bases and the J segment 3 bases; nucleotides outside the gene matches: 7. CDR1 SGHTA and CDR2 FQGNSA come from the germline V gene. CDR3 size: 17 residues. CDR3 sequence: CASSFSDRGLSNEKLFF. DNA of the CDR3: TGTGCCAGCAGCTTCTCTGACAGGGGGCTGTCTAATGAAAAACTGTTTTTT.

This clonotype showed up many times. The rearrangement uses TRBV5-1 and TRBJ1-2; tentative D call: TRBD1 (5 bases). The CDR3 is made up of 16 amino acids. The V gene lost 4 bases and the J gene lost 3 bases, with 19 bases spanning the gap. Germline V CDR1 and CDR2: SGHRS, YFSETQ. CDR3 residues: CASSPDVGVSDYGYTF. The DNA of the CDR3 is TGCGCCAGCAGCCCGGACGTAGGGGTATCGGACTATGGCTACACCTTC.

This clonotype was observed at least ten times. This rearrangement joins TRBV6-6 to TRBJ1-4, with 10 bases fitting TRBD1. J lost 8 bases, V lost 10 bases, and 13 bases had no gene match. This CDR3 spans 15 amino acids. Germline-derived CDR1 and CDR2 are MNHNY and SVGAGI (reference sequence). The CDR3 is CATSSPDRGREKLFF. The CDR3 nucleotides read TGTGCCACCTCATCCCCGGACAGGGGGAGGGAAAAACTGTTTTTT.

This clonotype was seen more than once but under ten times. The chain has TRBV28 and TRBJ1-1; D unclear. This CDR3 contains 13 residues. CDR1 is MDHEN, CDR2 SYDVKM, per germline. The V end was cut by 8 bases, the J end by 0 bases, with 10 bases between. CDR3 amino acids: CASGVQMNTEAFF. The CDR3 DNA follows: TGTGCCAGCGGTGTCCAGATGAACACTGAAGCTTTCTTT.

Many counts were recorded for this clonotype. This rearrangement joins TRBV19 to TRBJ1-5; the match to TRBD1 covers 7 bases. From germline, CDR1 is LNHDA and CDR2 SQIVND (reference sequence). CDR3 size: 14 residues. Germline trimming cut 4 bases from V and 2 bases from J; bases unmatched to any gene: 2. The CDR3 here is CASSTGGGNQPQHF. CDR3 nucleotide sequence: TGTGCCAGTAGTACAGGGGGTGGCAATCAGCCCCAGCATTTT.

This clonotype has more than one count but fewer than ten. The V and J genes are TRBV27 and TRBJ1-1, with D tentatively TRBD1 (5 bases). The CDR3 length is 14 residues. Germline V gives CDR1 MNHEY, CDR2 SMNVEV (reference sequence). The V and J ends lost 6 bases and 4 bases respectively, with 15 bases between them. CDR3 in DNA: TGTGCCAGCAGCCTGGGGACGGTGGGCACTGAAGCTTTCTTT. It specifies CASSLGTVGTEAFF.

Only a few counts were recorded for this clonotype. The V gene is TRBV18, the J gene TRBJ2-3, with D unclear. CDR1 is KGHSH and CDR2 is LQKENI in the germline V gene. CDR3 length: 14 residues. Trimming took 6 bases from V and 0 from J, leaving 10 bases between them. The CDR3 sequence is CASSTSRSTDTQYF. The CDR3 bases are TGTGCCAGCTCGACATCCCGGAGCACAGATACGCAGTATTTT.

This clonotype has more than one count but fewer than ten. The gene calls are TRBV7-2 and TRBJ2-7; tentative D call: TRBD2 (6 bases). V lost 0 bases and J lost 6, with 18 bases in between. Per germline, CDR1 SGHTA and CDR2 FQGNSA. The CDR3 has 16 amino acids. CDR3: CASSLAPVGGEGEQYF. CDR3 bases: TGTGCCAGCAGCTTAGCCCCAGTGGGGGGAGAGGGCGAGCAGTACTTC.

J is TRBJ1-1 and V is TRBV28; D not resolved. The CDR3 spans 12 residues. The V end was cut by 3 bases, the J end by 7 bases, with 9 bases between. Germline V CDR1 and CDR2: MDHEN, SYDVKM. Here the CDR3 reads CASSLNWSEAFF. CDR3 coding DNA: TGTGCCAGCAGTTTGAACTGGAGTGAAGCTTTCTTT.

CDR3 sequence: CASTRLTQARFF. The CDR3 nucleotides are TGTGCCAGCACCAGACTGACACAAGCGCGGTTCTTC. This sequence joins TRBV12-3 or TRBV12-4 and TRBJ2-1; D call uncertain. V lost 7 bases and J lost 15, with 19 bases in between. The CDR3 contains 12 residues.

This clonotype was seen at least ten times. The DNA for the CDR3 is TGTGCCAGCAGCCCGGGACAGGAAAATTCACCCCTCCACTTT. Amino acids: CASSPGQENSPLHF. The V call is TRBV12-3 or TRBV12-4, the J call TRBJ1-6, with 8 positions matching TRBD1. This CDR3 has 14 residues. V lost 6 bases and J lost 7; bases outside the gene matches: 5.

CDR3 DNA sequence: TGTGCCAGCACCTCCTCGGGACAGCCTAATTCACCCCTCCACTTT. Translation: CASTSSGQPNSPLHF. The V and J genes are TRBV28 and TRBJ1-6; the match to TRBD1 covers 7 bases. V was pared by 7 bases and J by 6 bases, with 9 bases of the junction left unmatched. CDR1 MDHEN and CDR2 SYDVKM come from the germline V gene. CDR3 size: 15 residues. The full variable domain, completed using reference TRBV28 and TRBJ1-6, is DVKVTQSSRYLVKRTGEKVFLECVQDMDHENMFWYRQDPGLGLRLIYFSYDVKMKEKGDIPEGYSVSREKKERFSLILESASTNQTSMYLCASTSSGQPNSPLHFGNGTRLTVT.

This clonotype came up a few times. The rearrangement uses TRBV9 and TRBJ2-1; 8 bases agree with TRBD2. CDR1 and CDR2 from the germline V gene are SGDLS and YYNGEE. The J segment lost 6 bases and the V segment lost 4 bases, leaving 6 bases of the junction unmatched. This CDR3 spans 14 amino acids. The DNA for the CDR3 is TGTGCCAGCAGCCCGGGACTAGAGATCAATGAGCAGTTCTTC. As protein: CASSPGLEINEQFF.

This rearrangement joins TRBV18 to TRBJ1-4, with 9 bases identical to TRBD1. The CDR3 contains 13 residues. V dropped 7 bases and J dropped 8; count of bases not matched to a gene: 5. In germline, CDR1 is KGHSH, CDR2 LQKENI. CDR3 sequence: CASWTGDGEKLFF. In DNA, the CDR3 is TGTGCCAGCTGGACAGGGGACGGAGAAAAACTGTTTTTT.

In this sample, this clonotype turned up once. V gene TRBV11-2 combines with J gene TRBJ1-6; TRBD1 is a possible D gene (5 bases). Germline CDR1 SGHAT, CDR2 FQNNGV. V lost 1 base and J lost 10, with 14 bases in between. There are 15 residues in the CDR3. CDR3 nucleotides: TGTGCCAGCAGCTTAGGGAGTGACAGCGGATCACCCCTCCACTTT. This codes for CASSLGSDSGSPLHF. Together with reference TRBV11-2 and TRBJ1-6, the CDR3 gives the full variable domain: EAGVAQSPRYKIIEKRQSVAFWCNPISGHATLYWYQQILGQGPKLLIQFQNNGVVDDSQLPKDRFSAERLKGVDSTLKIQPAKLEDSAVYLCASSLGSDSGSPLHFGNGTRLTVT.

This clonotype came up many times. The chain recombines TRBV29-1 with TRBJ2-1; 7 bases fit TRBD1. The CDR3 sequence is 17 residues long. The germline V gene encodes CDR1 SQVTM and CDR2 ANQGSEA. The junction had 19 bases not matched to a gene; V was cut back by 7 bases and J by 4 bases. The CDR3 region is CSAERTGGPFLYNEQFF. Written as DNA, the CDR3 is TGCAGCGCTGAGCGGACAGGTGGGCCCTTCCTGTACAATGAGCAGTTCTTC.